The rows below give T cell receptor beta chains drawn from one sample of a study of blood T cell repertoires in COVID-19. Measured with immunoSEQ multiplex PCR; TCRdb has only the in-frame clones, and not every one. The sample has approximately 54,000 clones, 90% seen once. The sequencing input was peripheral blood. These receptors were obtained from a man aged 45-65 years with acute or convalescent COVID-19. Both conserved end residues are part of each CDR3. The D gene is left open where the match is weak. Rows give clone size only sometimes, using once, few, many, or a class for an expanded clone.

TRBD1,-,TRBV27,TRBJ2-6,TGTGCCAGCAGTGGGCCGACAGGGGCCCGCTCTGGGGCCAACGTCCTGACTTTC,CASSGPTGARSGANVLTF
TRBD2,-,TRBV7-9,TRBJ2-5,TGTGCCAGCAGCATTGCACCGGGACTAGCGGGAGGAGCTCAAGAGACCCAGTACTTC,CASSIAPGLAGGAQETQYF
-,-,TRBV19,TRBJ2-7,TGTGCCAGTAGTATGGGCGGGAACTCCTACGAGCAGTACTTC,CASSMGGNSYEQYF
-,-,TRBV27,TRBJ1-2,TGTGCCAGCAGTTCCCTCAACTATGGCTACACCTTC,CASSSLNYGYTF
-,-,TRBV5-1,TRBJ2-3,TGCGCCAGCAGCTTGGAAGCGGCTAGCTTAAGCACAGATACGCAGTATTTT,CASSLEAASLSTDTQYF
TRBD1,-,TRBV2,TRBJ1-1,TGTGCCAGCAACCGACAGGGGAGGTGGAGTACTGAAGCTTTCTTT,CASNRQGRWSTEAFF
TRBD1,-,TRBV25-1,TRBJ2-7,TGTGCCAGCAGTGAATGGGGACAGGGCATCGACGAGCAGTACTTC,CASSEWGQGIDEQYF
TRBD1,-,TRBV27,TRBJ1-2,TGTGCCAGCAGTGCCGACAGGGGGCGTTATGGCTACACCTTC,CASSADRGRYGYTF
TRBD2,-,TRBV24-1,TRBJ2-2,TGTGCCACCAGTCGAGCTAGCGGGAGTTCCCCCGGGGAGCTGTTTTTT,CATSRASGSSPGELFF
TRBD2,-,TRBV5-1,TRBJ2-3,TGCGCCAGCAGCTGGACTAGCGGGAGGGCCGGAAGCACAGATACGCAGTATTTT,CASSWTSGRAGSTDTQYF
TRBD2,-,TRBV25-1,TRBJ2-2,TGTGCCAGCAGTGAATATAGCCTAGCGGGAGCCGGGGAGCTGTTTTTT,CASSEYSLAGAGELFF
TRBD2,once,TRBV9,TRBJ2-2,TGTGCCAGCAGCGTAGCTACGGGAGGGGTGAACACCGGGGAGCTGTTTTTT,CASSVATGGVNTGELFF
-,-,TRBV12-3/TRBV12-4,TRBJ1-1,TGTGCCAGCAGAGGACAGAACACTGAAGCTTTCTTT,CASRGQNTEAFF
TRBD2,-,TRBV2,TRBJ2-1,TGTGCCAGCAGTGAAGATGAGGGAGGGGTTTTTAATGAGCAGTTCTTC,CASSEDEGGVFNEQFF
TRBD2,-,TRBV3-1/TRBV3-2,TRBJ2-5,TGTGCCAGCAGCCAAGTAGTAGCGGGACCTTCCCCAGAGACCCAGTACTTC,CASSQVVAGPSPETQYF
-,-,TRBV5-1,TRBJ2-1,TGCGCCAGCAGCTTAGAACTAGCAGGGTACAATGAGCAGTTCTTC,CASSLELAGYNEQFF
-,-,TRBV29-1,TRBJ2-7,TGCAGCGTTGTGAGGGGAGGATTTTACGAGCAGTACTTC,CSVVRGGFYEQYF
TRBD1,-,TRBV12-3/TRBV12-4,TRBJ1-2,TGTGCCAGCAGTACAGGGGATTATGGCTACACCTTC,CASSTGDYGYTF
TRBD1,-,TRBV6-6,TRBJ2-5,TGTGCCAGCAACAGGGGGTATCAAGAGACCCAGTACTTC,CASNRGYQETQYF
-,-,TRBV5-4,TRBJ1-4,TGTGCCAGCAGCCGTCTCGCCGGGAACGAAAAACTGTTTTTT,CASSRLAGNEKLFF
-,-,TRBV29-1,TRBJ1-2,TGCAGCGTTCACACCTACTATGGCTACACCTTC,CSVHTYYGYTF
TRBD2,-,TRBV4-1,TRBJ2-1,TGCGCCAGCAGCCAAGTTCCGGGACTAGAACGCAGGCCTTACAATGAGCAGTTCTTC,CASSQVPGLERRPYNEQFF
TRBD1,-,TRBV10-3,TRBJ1-4,TGTGCCATCAGGCCGGGACAGGGAAACCGGGGGGAAAAACTGTTTTTT,CAIRPGQGNRGEKLFF
-,-,TRBV19,TRBJ2-7,TGTGCCAGTAGTATAGCCCCCACCTACGAGCAGTACTTC,CASSIAPTYEQYF
TRBD2,-,TRBV6-6,TRBJ2-7,TGTGCCAGCAGCCGATCGGGACTAGCGGGAGTTTACGAGCAGTACTTC,CASSRSGLAGVYEQYF
-,-,TRBV12-3/TRBV12-4,TRBJ1-2,TGTGCCAGCAGTTCCCCAGGGGCGGATGGCTACACCTTC,CASSSPGADGYTF
TRBD1,-,TRBV7-2,TRBJ1-6,TGTGCCAGCAGCGCGCAGGGGGATTATAATTCACCCCTCCACTTT,CASSAQGDYNSPLHF
-,-,TRBV5-5,TRBJ1-2,TGTGCCAGCAGGGCGGGGGGAGAATCTAACTATGGCTACACCTTC,CASRAGGESNYGYTF
TRBD1,-,TRBV19,TRBJ1-4,TGTGCCAGTAGTAGAGGACAGGGCGCTTCAACTAATGAAAAACTGTTTTTT,CASSRGQGASTNEKLFF
TRBD1,once,TRBV27,TRBJ1-2,TGTGCCAGCAGTTCGACAGGGGTGCTCGGTGGCTACACCTTC,CASSSTGVLGGYTF
TRBD2,-,TRBV27,TRBJ2-7,TGTGCCAGCAGTTACGGGACTAGCGGTTCCGAGCAGTACTTC,CASSYGTSGSEQYF
-,-,TRBV23-1,TRBJ2-3,TGCGCCAGCAGAACTAGCACAGATACGCAGTATTTT,CASRTSTDTQYF
-,-,TRBV2,TRBJ2-3,TGTGCCAGCAGTGATACCGGGACTTATCGAGATACGCAGTATTTT,CASSDTGTYRDTQYF
-,-,TRBV7-9,TRBJ1-5,TGTGCCAGCAGCTTAGGGACAGCCCTTAATCAGCCCCAGCATTTT,CASSLGTALNQPQHF
-,-,TRBV11-3,TRBJ2-1,TGTGCCAGCAGCTTAGTGCGCTACAATGAGCAGTTCTTC,CASSLVRYNEQFF
-,-,TRBV2,TRBJ1-6,TGTGCCAGCATAGCCTCCTATAATTCACCCCTCCACTTT,CASIASYNSPLHF
TRBD2,-,TRBV5-1,TRBJ2-1,TGCGCCAGCAGCTCCGCGACTAGCGGGAGGAATGAGCAGTTCTTC,CASSSATSGRNEQFF
-,-,TRBV28,TRBJ2-1,TGTGCCAACTCGAGGAGGGGGCGCAGCGGCTCCTACAATGAGCAGTTCTTC,CANSRRGRSGSYNEQFF
-,-,TRBV15,TRBJ1-1,TGTGCCACCAGCCGACGGACAGTGGGCACTGAAGCTTTCTTT,CATSRRTVGTEAFF
TRBD2,-,TRBV5-1,TRBJ2-1,TGCGCCAGCAGCCCCCGGGAGGCCTACAATGAGCAGTTCTTC,CASSPREAYNEQFF
TRBD1,-,TRBV7-2,TRBJ1-1,TGTGCCAGCAGCTTCGACAGGGACACTGAAGCTTTCTTT,CASSFDRDTEAFF
-,-,TRBV19,TRBJ1-6,TGTGCCAGTTCTCCGGACAGCTCCTATAATTCACCCCTCCACTTT,CASSPDSSYNSPLHF
TRBD1,-,TRBV24-1,TRBJ2-6,TGTGCCACCAGTGATCAGAGGACAGGACTCTCTGGGGCCAACGTCCTGACTTTC,CATSDQRTGLSGANVLTF
TRBD2,-,TRBV18,TRBJ2-1,TGTGCCAGCTCCCCCCGTAAGGGGACAGCGAAACTAGCGGGAGGTGTAAATGAGCAGTTCTTC,CASSPRKGTAKLAGGVNEQFF
-,once,TRBV4-1,TRBJ2-6,TGCGCCAGCAGCCAAGGAGCCATCAACGTCCTGACTTTC,CASSQGAINVLTF
-,-,TRBV11-2,TRBJ2-1,TGTGCCAGCAGCTTAGTCCTAGCAACCGATGAGCAGTTCTTC,CASSLVLATDEQFF
TRBD2,-,TRBV28,TRBJ2-1,TGTGCCAGCAGTTTTAATCTAGCGGACAATGAGCAGTTCTTC,CASSFNLADNEQFF
TRBD1,-,TRBV19,TRBJ1-5,TGTGCCAGTAGTACCTCGGACAGGGCGGATCAGCCCCAGCATTTT,CASSTSDRADQPQHF
-,-,TRBV12-3/TRBV12-4,TRBJ1-2,TGTGCCAGCAGCTCCTATGGCTACACCTTC,CASSSYGYTF
-,-,TRBV2,TRBJ1-1,TGTGCCAGAACCCACTCCCAGGGGCTCGACACTGAAGCTTTCTTT,CARTHSQGLDTEAFF